These 30 T cell receptor beta chains share one sample of origin, sequenced in a study of T cells after yellow fever vaccination. From the 5' RACE reads, TCRdb called clonotypes with MiXCR, one entry per CDR3 protein. Here the sample spans a few hundred thousand distinct CDR3 sequences, about 17% being singletons. Sequenced material: PBMCs, taken 4 to 6 days after the first yellow fever vaccination. These receptors all stem from a man aged 18 to 29 who received the YFV17D yellow fever vaccine.

The chain couples TRBV2 to TRBJ2-7; possibly TRBD2 for D (5 bases). The germline V gene encodes CDR1 SNHLY and CDR2 FYNNEI. V gave up 7 bases and J gave up 3 bases, with 28 bases separating them. The CDR3 length is 18 residues. The CDR3 DNA follows: TGTGCCAGCACCGAACGGATTCCATCAACTAGGCGGGTCTACGAGCAGTACTTC. Translated: CASTERIPSTRRVYEQYF.

A few counts support this clonotype. The chain combines TRBV27 with TRBJ1-2; D remains unclear. Germline V lookup: CDR1 MNHEY, CDR2 SMNVEV (reference sequence). The CDR3 sequence is 14 residues long. The V end lost 5 bases, the J end lost 4 bases, and 14 bases lay between the germline ends. The CDR3 protein is CASSKEGPTYGYTF. As DNA, the CDR3 is TGTGCCAGCAGTAAGGAGGGTCCTACCTATGGCTACACCTTC.

This clonotype occurred a few times. The chain links TRBV7-2 to TRBJ2-3; D is unclear. Germline V gene data show CDR1 as SGHTA and CDR2 as FQGNSA. Trimming left V 1 base short and J 0 bases short, with 8 bases between. The length of the CDR3 is 15 residues. The CDR3 DNA reads as TGTGCCAGCAGCTTAGATCTCCCTAGCACAGATACGCAGTATTTT. Translation: CASSLDLPSTDTQYF.

The table lists this clonotype with a few counts. This rearrangement joins TRBV2 to TRBJ1-2; no firm D call. The germline V gene has CDR1 SNHLY and CDR2 FYNNEI. Trimming pared 3 bases from V and 3 bases from J, leaving 5 bases between. The CDR3 is 12 amino acids. The CDR3 DNA reads TGTGCCAGCAGTGAGCAGGACTATGGCTACACCTTC. Translation: CASSEQDYGYTF.

J is TRBJ2-1 and V is TRBV11-2; 7 bases are a match to TRBD1. Trimming took 5 bases from V and 8 from J; bases not matched to a gene: 6. This CDR3 is built from 13 residues. From germline, CDR1 is SGHAT and CDR2 FQNNGV. The CDR3 DNA reads as TGTGCCAGCAGCATGACAGGGAAGGATGAGCAGTTCTTC. As protein: CASSMTGKDEQFF.

This clonotype was observed a few times. The V call is TRBV6-5, the J call TRBJ2-7, with a possible D match to TRBD1 (6 bases). The V gene's germline CDR1 is MNHEY and CDR2 SVGAGI. Between the trimmed V and J ends, which lost 0 bases and 3 bases, there was a span of 12 bases. CDR3 length: 15 residues. The CDR3 DNA follows: TGTGCCAGCAGTTACTCGACAGGATCCCTCTACGAGCAGTACTTC. Translated, it gives CASSYSTGSLYEQYF.

A note on this clonotype: The conserved closing phenylalanine or tryptophan is absent in this CDR3, likely reflecting a read error. The V call is TRBV3-1, the J call TRBJ1-2; no firm D call. The germline V and J ends were trimmed by 1 base and 0 bases, with 9 bases remaining between them. Germline CDR1 LGHDT, CDR2 YNNKEL (reference sequence). The CDR3 spans 15 residues. The CDR3: CASSQGPGANYGYTL. The CDR3 DNA follows: TGTGCCAGCAGCCAAGGTCCAGGAGCTAACTATGGCTACACCCTC.

A single count supports this clonotype. The J gene is TRBJ2-3, the V gene TRBV7-3, with TRBD2 matching 12 bases. With 5 bases clipped from V and 7 bases from J, the junction kept 10 bases outside the gene matches. The CDR3 extends over 16 amino acids. The germline gives CDR1 SGHTA, CDR2 FQGTGA. CDR3 residues: CASSAPSGGAENTQYF. The CDR3 coding sequence is TGTGCCAGCAGCGCGCCTAGCGGGGGGGCCGAAAATACGCAGTATTTT. The full variable domain, in which reference TRBV7-3 and TRBJ2-3 provide the parts outside the CDR3, is GAGVSQTPSNKVTEKGKYVELRCDPISGHTALYWYRQSLGQGPEFLIYFQGTGAADDSGLPNDRFFAVRPEGSVSTLKIQRTERGDSAVYLCASSAPSGGAENTQYFGPGTRLTVL.

The chain is built from TRBV2 and TRBJ2-5; TRBD1 matches at 9 bases. Germline V gene data show CDR1 as SNHLY and CDR2 as FYNNEI. CDR3 length equals 15 residues. Trimming at V came to 3 bases and at J to 5 bases, leaving 7 bases not matched to a gene. The CDR3 spells CASSDWDRAAETQYF. The CDR3 nucleotides read TGTGCCAGCAGTGACTGGGACAGGGCCGCGGAGACCCAGTACTTC.

The rearrangement links TRBV3-1 to TRBJ1-6; D unclear. This CDR3 has 15 residues. In germline, CDR1 is LGHDT, CDR2 YNNKEL (reference sequence). Trimming cost V 1 base and J 3 bases, with 7 bases left between them. In DNA form, the CDR3 reads TGTGCCAGCAGCCAAGCCCCAGACTATAATTCACCCCTCCACTTT. This encodes CASSQAPDYNSPLHF.

This clonotype appeared a few times. V gene TRBV11-2 combines with J gene TRBJ1-1, with D possibly matching TRBD1 (5 bases). V lost 5 bases and J 8 bases, leaving 15 bases between the germline ends. The CDR3 consists of 13 residues. Germline V gene lookup returns CDR1 SGHAT and CDR2 FQNNGV. The CDR3, as DNA: TGTGCCAGCAGCCCCGTTGCAGGGACCGAAGCTTTCTTT. Its protein is CASSPVAGTEAFF.

The chain joins TRBV20-1 to TRBJ2-4, with no clear D. Trimming pared 0 bases from V and 3 bases from J, leaving 15 bases between. The CDR3 has 16 residues. Germline CDR1 and CDR2: DFQATT and SNEGSKA (reference sequence). The CDR3 DNA follows: TGCAGTGCTAGAGATCTAGGAACAGAAAGCAAAAACATTCAGTACTTC. This sequence encodes CSARDLGTESKNIQYF.

The chain carries TRBV7-8 and TRBJ2-5; TRBD2 aligns across 11 bases. Losses at the gene ends were 2 bases for V and 0 bases for J; bases not matched to a gene: 2. Germline-derived CDR1 and CDR2 are SGHVS and FQNEAQ. The CDR3 length is 16 residues. The CDR3 reads CASSLPGLADQETQYF. CDR3 bases: TGTGCCAGCAGCTTACCGGGACTAGCGGACCAAGAGACCCAGTACTTC.

This rearrangement joins TRBV6-2 or TRBV6-3 to TRBJ2-7; 7 bases align to TRBD2. The germline gives CDR1 MNHEY, CDR2 SVGEGT. The CDR3 has 18 residues. V was clipped by 2 bases and J by 2 bases; unmatched bases: 15. The CDR3 is CASSYAFPGGGTPYEQYF. The CDR3 bases are TGTGCCAGCAGTTACGCTTTTCCCGGCGGGGGAACCCCCTACGAGCAGTACTTC.

The chain uses TRBV5-1 and TRBJ2-2; 7 nucleotides align to TRBD1. From germline, CDR1 is SGHRS and CDR2 YFSETQ. V was clipped by 7 bases and J by 2 bases; unmatched bases: 8. The length of the CDR3 is 15 residues. The CDR3 DNA is TGCGCCAGCGGCCTTTTAGGGGGCAACACCGGGGAGCTGTTTTTT. Translated, it gives CASGLLGGNTGELFF.

V usage is TRBV7-6 and J usage is TRBJ2-5, with unresolved D. Germline V lookup: CDR1 SGHVS, CDR2 FNYEAQ. Trimming took off 5 bases at V and 5 bases at J, with 15 bases between the two ends. This CDR3 is built from 14 residues. The CDR3 loop is CASSRLGLRETQYF. The DNA for the CDR3 is TGTGCCAGCAGCCGATTAGGGTTACGTGAGACCCAGTACTTC.

This sequence joins TRBV19 and TRBJ2-7, with D uncertain. This CDR3 region has 13 residues. V lost 3 bases and J lost 2, with 8 bases in between. The germline CDR1 and CDR2 sequences are LNHDA and SQIVND (reference sequence). CDR3 sequence (DNA): TGTGCCAGTAGTATGCCAGGCCCCTACGAGCAGTACTTC. Protein sequence: CASSMPGPYEQYF. The full variable domain, in which reference TRBV19 and TRBJ2-7 provide the parts outside the CDR3, is DGGITQSPKYLFRKEGQNVTLSCEQNLNHDAMYWYRQDPGQGLRLIYYSQIVNDFQKGDIAEGYSVSREKKESFPLTVTSAQKNPTAFYLCASSMPGPYEQYFGPGTRLTVT.

Only a few counts were recorded for this clonotype. V usage is TRBV7-9 and J usage is TRBJ1-4; D not certain. The V gene lost 1 base and the J gene lost 6 bases, with 3 bases spanning the gap. The CDR3 covers 12 residues. CDR1 is SEHNR and CDR2 is FQNEAQ in the germline V gene (reference sequence). The CDR3 DNA sequence: TGTGCCAGCAGCTTAGTGTATGAAAAACTGTTTTTT. Translated: CASSLVYEKLFF.

This clonotype was detected only a few times. The J gene is TRBJ2-1, the V gene TRBV19; weak D call: TRBD1 (6 bases). The CDR3 is 17 amino acids. V was cut by 6 bases and J by 2 bases, with 20 bases left in between. CDR1 is LNHDA, CDR2 SQIVND, per germline (reference sequence). The CDR3 DNA sequence: TGTGCCAGTAGCACAGGGAAGCGATGGGGCCCCTACAATGAGCAGTTCTTC. It yields the protein CASSTGKRWGPYNEQFF.

The chain has TRBV6-1 and TRBJ2-7; D gene uncertain. V was clipped by 10 bases and J by 3 bases, with 16 bases between them. The CDR3 is 13 amino acids. Germline assignment: CDR1 MNHNS and CDR2 SASEGT. Written as DNA, the CDR3 is TGTGCCATCTCCCAAACTGCTCTCTACGAGCAGTACTTC. Protein: CAISQTALYEQYF.

This clonotype has more than one count but fewer than ten. The chain is built from TRBV12-3 or TRBV12-4 and TRBJ1-1; 7 nucleotides align to TRBD1. With V trimmed by 5 bases and J by 1 base, 1 base remained unmatched. There are 13 residues in the CDR3. The CDR3 is CASSKGANTEAFF. CDR3 nucleotides: TGTGCCAGCAGTAAGGGGGCGAACACTGAAGCTTTCTTT.

This chain joins TRBV7-9 and TRBJ2-7; the D gene is possibly TRBD2 (6 bases). Germline values: CDR1 SEHNR, CDR2 FQNEAQ (reference sequence). The CDR3 sequence is 14 residues long. V was clipped by 5 bases and J by 1 base, with 12 bases between them. The CDR3 loop is CASSQIGGSYEQYV. As DNA, the CDR3 is TGTGCCAGCAGCCAAATCGGGGGTTCCTACGAGCAGTACGTC.

This clonotype has more than one count but fewer than ten. The CDR3 bases are TGCGCCAGCAGTGAGTCGGCCGCCCCGGCGGGGGGGACAGATACGCAGTATTTT. It encodes CASSESAAPAGGTDTQYF. The V call is TRBV10-1, the J call TRBJ2-3; TRBD2 aligns across 9 bases. The CDR3 extends over 18 amino acids. The V gene's germline CDR1 is WNHNN and CDR2 SYGVQD (reference sequence). Trimming cost V 0 bases and J 3 bases; bases outside gene matches: 10.

There are a few counts of this clonotype. The V call is TRBV4-3, the J call TRBJ2-7, with D possibly matching TRBD1 (6 bases). The length of the CDR3 is 14 residues. The germline CDR1 and CDR2 sequences are LGHNA and YSLEER. Trimming removed 0 bases from V and 6 bases from J, with 12 bases in between. CDR3 in DNA: TGCGCCAGCAGCCAAGATGGGCTAGGGGGCGAGCAGTACTTC. Protein sequence: CASSQDGLGGEQYF.

A few counts support this clonotype. The chain has TRBV5-1 and TRBJ2-2; D not resolved. This CDR3 contains 15 residues. CDR1 is SGHRS, CDR2 YFSETQ, per germline. Trimming removed 0 bases from V and 5 bases from J, with 11 bases in between. The CDR3 is CASSLAASQTGELFF. The CDR3 nucleotides are TGCGCCAGCAGCTTGGCGGCCAGCCAAACCGGGGAGCTGTTTTTT.

The gene calls are TRBV28 and TRBJ2-3; tentatively, D is TRBD1 (6 bases). This CDR3 has 14 residues. In germline, CDR1 is MDHEN, CDR2 SYDVKM. V was pared by 5 bases and J by 1 base, with 10 bases between. The DNA for the CDR3 is TGTGCCAGCAGTATCGGACAGCGCACAGATACGCAGTATTTT. Translated, it gives CASSIGQRTDTQYF.

The CDR3, as DNA: TGCAGCGTTGACCGGGGAGGAAACACCATATATTTT. It codes for CSVDRGGNTIYF. V gene TRBV29-1 combines with J gene TRBJ1-3; D is unresolved. CDR1 and CDR2 from the germline V gene are SQVTM and ANQGSEA. The CDR3 consists of 12 residues. The germline V and J ends were trimmed by 3 bases and 4 bases, with 7 bases remaining between them.

This chain joins TRBV10-3 and TRBJ1-2; TRBD1 agrees at 8 bases. With V trimmed by 9 bases and J by 8 bases, 11 bases remained unmatched. Germline CDR1 ENHRY, CDR2 SYGVKD. CDR3 length: 13 amino acids. The CDR3 spells CAIGQGDWGGYTF. CDR3 coding DNA: TGTGCCATAGGACAGGGCGACTGGGGAGGCTACACCTTC.

This clonotype turned up a few times. The J gene is TRBJ1-2, the V gene TRBV11-2; TRBD1 matches at 10 bases. The CDR3 covers 16 residues. Per the germline V gene, CDR1 is SGHAT and CDR2 is FQNNGV. The V gene end was trimmed by 3 bases and the J gene end by 3 bases; junction bases not matched to a gene: 7. The CDR3 DNA reads as TGTGCCAGCAGCTTGACGACGGGACAGGGGCACTATGGCTACACCTTC. Protein sequence: CASSLTTGQGHYGYTF.

The CDR3 region is CASSPHRLDPYNEQFF. The CDR3 DNA follows: TGTGCCAGCAGCCCCCACCGGCTAGATCCCTACAATGAGCAGTTCTTC. V usage is TRBV7-9 and J usage is TRBJ2-1; D remains ambiguous. Trimming pared 5 bases from V and 2 bases from J, leaving 16 bases between. The CDR3 runs 16 residues. Per germline, CDR1 SEHNR and CDR2 FQNEAQ (reference sequence).